This T cell receptor (beta chain) was found in a study of cytomegalovirus exposure and HLA in healthy donors. Comments on this clone: Other DNA sequences in this sample translate to the same CDR3.

Some clones are missing from TCRdb's copy, which holds only in-frame ones; the method was immunoSEQ multiplex PCR. The table records roughly 190,000 clones, about 82% of them present only once. V was cut by 0 bases and J by 0 bases, with 6 bases left in between. The CDR3 contains 16 residues. Per the germline V gene, CDR1 is MRHNA and CDR2 is SNTAGT. Sequencing was done on a sample of PBMCs. This receptor was identified in a woman in her late teens or twenties in good health and CMV-seronegative. The chain employs TRBV6-4 and TRBJ2-6; a possible D gene is TRBD2 (6 bases). The CDR3: CASSDSSGSGANVLTF. CDR3 nucleotide sequence: TGTGCCAGCAGTGACTCTAGCGGCTCTGGGGCCAACGTCCTGACTTTC.